The rows below give T cell receptor beta chains drawn from one sample of a study of cytomegalovirus exposure and HLA in healthy donors. Libraries were prepared by immunoSEQ multiplex PCR; TCRdb keeps only in-frame clonotypes and omits some of them. The sample contains roughly 310,000 clones, 70% to 90% of which appear only once. Material for sequencing was PBMCs. The receptors derive from a man aged 25 to 45 in good health and CMV-seronegative. Each CDR3 is given with its conserved first and last residue. A D gene is named only where the DNA matches it firmly. Some rows have no size entry. The others give once, few or many, or a class for an expanded clone.

abundance: once; v_gene: TRBV7-9; d_gene: TRBD2; j_gene: TRBJ2-7; len: 16; CDR3aa: CASSRSSGGKGYEQYF; CDR3nt: TGTGCCAGCAGCCGAAGTAGCGGGGGGAAGGGCTACGAGCAGTACTTC
abundance: once; v_gene: TRBV6-5; d_gene: .; j_gene: TRBJ1-1; len: 14; CDR3aa: CASSYRGANTEAFF; CDR3nt: TGTGCCAGCAGTTACAGGGGTGCGAACACTGAAGCTTTCTTT
abundance: .; v_gene: TRBV5-4; d_gene: TRBD1; j_gene: TRBJ2-7; len: 15; CDR3aa: CASSLGDRGNYEQYF; CDR3nt: TGTGCCAGCAGCTTGGGGGACAGGGGTAACTACGAGCAGTACTTC
abundance: .; v_gene: TRBV7-9; d_gene: TRBD1; j_gene: TRBJ1-1; len: 14; CDR3aa: CASSSTGGAAEAFF; CDR3nt: TGTGCCAGCAGCTCGACAGGGGGGGCAGCTGAAGCTTTCTTT
abundance: .; v_gene: TRBV4-3; d_gene: TRBD2; j_gene: TRBJ2-4; len: 18; CDR3aa: CASSEDNAGLAAKNIQYF; CDR3nt: TGCGCCAGCAGCGAAGACAACGCGGGACTAGCGGCCAAAAACATTCAGTACTTC
abundance: .; v_gene: TRBV11-1; d_gene: .; j_gene: TRBJ2-7; len: 13; CDR3aa: CASSRAPSVEQYF; CDR3nt: TGTGCCAGCAGCCGAGCCCCATCGGTTGAGCAGTACTTC
abundance: few; v_gene: TRBV19; d_gene: .; j_gene: TRBJ1-6; len: 14; CDR3aa: CASRTQGSNSPLHF; CDR3nt: TGTGCCAGTAGAACACAGGGTTCTAATTCACCCCTCCACTTT
abundance: .; v_gene: TRBV5-5; d_gene: TRBD1; j_gene: TRBJ1-2; len: 17; CDR3aa: CASSLARDRGENYGYTF; CDR3nt: TGTGCCAGCAGCTTGGCACGGGACAGGGGGGAGAACTATGGCTACACCTTC
abundance: once; v_gene: TRBV27; d_gene: TRBD1; j_gene: TRBJ1-5; len: 14; CDR3aa: CASSMTGLDQPQHF; CDR3nt: TGTGCCAGCAGTATGACAGGGCTGGATCAGCCCCAGCATTTT
abundance: .; v_gene: TRBV7-2; d_gene: TRBD1; j_gene: TRBJ2-7; len: 19; CDR3aa: CASSSWTGHGGPPLYEQYF; CDR3nt: TGTGCCAGCAGCTCGTGGACAGGGCATGGAGGCCCCCCCCTATACGAGCAGTACTTC
abundance: once; v_gene: TRBV27; d_gene: TRBD2; j_gene: TRBJ2-3; len: 17; CDR3aa: CASSLSMGRGGTDTQYF; CDR3nt: TGTGCCAGCAGTTTATCGATGGGGCGGGGGGGCACAGATACGCAGTATTTT
abundance: .; v_gene: TRBV11-2; d_gene: TRBD1; j_gene: TRBJ2-2; len: 17; CDR3aa: CASSLRRQGPLVGELFF; CDR3nt: TGTGCCAGCAGCTTGCGTAGACAGGGACCCTTGGTCGGGGAGCTGTTTTTT
abundance: .; v_gene: TRBV6-4; d_gene: .; j_gene: TRBJ1-1; len: 14; CDR3aa: CASSEALLVGEAFF; CDR3nt: TGTGCCAGCAGTGAAGCGCTTCTAGTAGGTGAAGCTTTCTTT
abundance: .; v_gene: TRBV7-2; d_gene: TRBD1; j_gene: TRBJ1-2; len: 18; CDR3aa: CASSLDETGSDPNYGYTF; CDR3nt: TGTGCCAGCAGCTTGGACGAGACAGGGTCCGATCCAAACTATGGCTACACCTTC
abundance: .; v_gene: TRBV6-1; d_gene: TRBD2; j_gene: TRBJ2-6; len: 18; CDR3aa: CASSEFLAVSSGANVLTF; CDR3nt: TGTGCCAGCAGTGAATTTCTAGCGGTTAGCTCTGGGGCCAACGTCCTGACTTTC
abundance: .; v_gene: TRBV6-5; d_gene: TRBD1; j_gene: TRBJ1-2; len: 16; CDR3aa: CASSYGTGGRNYGYTF; CDR3nt: TGTGCCAGCAGCTACGGGACAGGGGGCAGAAACTATGGCTACACCTTC
abundance: .; v_gene: TRBV6-5; d_gene: .; j_gene: TRBJ2-7; len: 14; CDR3aa: CASRQSGTGPEQYF; CDR3nt: TGTGCCAGCAGGCAAAGCGGGACAGGCCCCGAGCAGTACTTC
abundance: .; v_gene: TRBV5-1; d_gene: TRBD1; j_gene: TRBJ2-2; len: 17; CDR3aa: CASSFLQGDANTGELFF; CDR3nt: TGCGCCAGCAGCTTCCTACAGGGGGACGCGAACACCGGGGAGCTGTTTTTT
abundance: .; v_gene: TRBV9; d_gene: .; j_gene: TRBJ2-3; len: 15; CDR3aa: CASSVRGTMADTQYF; CDR3nt: TGTGCCAGCAGCGTTCGGGGAACCATGGCAGATACGCAGTATTTT
abundance: .; v_gene: TRBV9; d_gene: TRBD2; j_gene: TRBJ2-1; len: 13; CDR3aa: CASSVASGGLQFF; CDR3nt: TGTGCCAGCAGCGTTGCTAGCGGGGGGTTGCAGTTCTTC
abundance: once; v_gene: TRBV7-2; d_gene: TRBD2; j_gene: TRBJ2-3; len: 14; CDR3aa: CASSFSGTTDTQYF; CDR3nt: TGTGCCAGCAGCTTTAGCGGGACCACAGATACGCAGTATTTT
abundance: .; v_gene: TRBV2; d_gene: .; j_gene: TRBJ2-3; len: 15; CDR3aa: CASSLQGLSTDTQYF; CDR3nt: TGTGCCAGCAGCTTACAGGGCTTAAGCACAGATACGCAGTATTTT
abundance: .; v_gene: TRBV5-1; d_gene: TRBD1; j_gene: TRBJ1-1; len: 15; CDR3aa: CASSWETGRNTEAFF; CDR3nt: TGCGCCAGCAGCTGGGAGACAGGGAGGAACACTGAAGCTTTCTTT
abundance: once; v_gene: TRBV9; d_gene: TRBD1; j_gene: TRBJ1-6; len: 15; CDR3aa: CASSVLGQGSSPLHF; CDR3nt: TGTGCCAGCAGCGTACTAGGACAGGGTAGTTCACCCCTCCACTTT
abundance: .; v_gene: TRBV6-1; d_gene: .; j_gene: TRBJ1-1; len: 13; CDR3aa: CATRDTLNTEAFF; CDR3nt: TGTGCCACCAGGGACACTCTGAACACTGAAGCTTTCTTT
abundance: .; v_gene: TRBV9; d_gene: .; j_gene: TRBJ1-2; len: 16; CDR3aa: CASSAVTGSSPYGYTF; CDR3nt: TGTGCCAGCAGCGCGGTCACAGGGTCATCCCCCTATGGCTACACCTTC
abundance: once; v_gene: TRBV11-2; d_gene: .; j_gene: TRBJ2-7; len: 13; CDR3aa: CASSLGRSGEQYF; CDR3nt: TGTGCCAGCAGCTTAGGCCGCTCCGGGGAGCAGTACTTC
abundance: .; v_gene: TRBV5-6; d_gene: .; j_gene: TRBJ2-3; len: 14; CDR3aa: CASSQVDSTDTQYF; CDR3nt: TGTGCCAGCAGCCAGGTCGACAGCACAGATACGCAGTATTTT
abundance: .; v_gene: TRBV7-2; d_gene: TRBD1; j_gene: TRBJ1-6; len: 17; CDR3aa: CASSLDARGSYNSPLHF; CDR3nt: TGTGCCAGCAGCTTAGACGCCAGGGGGTCCTATAATTCACCCCTCCACTTT
abundance: .; v_gene: TRBV30; d_gene: .; j_gene: TRBJ2-3; len: 12; CDR3aa: CAWLQGQDTQYF; CDR3nt: TGTGCCTGGTTGCAGGGGCAAGATACGCAGTATTTT